The sequence of this TCR beta chain was determined in a study of T cells in Graves' hyperthyroidism and ophthalmopathy (dated by TCRdb to the late 2010s). Broadly, across the study: Peripheral blood was sampled at the time of initial diagnosis, prior to any treatment. To identify distinguishing TCR V-J signatures, a discovery cohort of around 98 patients was used, comprising 43 with Graves' ophthalmopathy and around 60 with stable Graves' hyperthyroidism. Prospective prediction of ophthalmopathy was tested in an independent validation cohort consisting of roughly 19 hyperthyroidism patients and around 17 patients who later progressed to ophthalmopathy. The roughly 94 discovery patients were randomly divided into training and test sets at a 7:3 ratio. In six Graves' hyperthyroidism patients, the study also compared T-cell repertoires from thyroid tissue with T-cell repertoires from blood. After sampling, hyperthyroidism patients received methimazole starting at 30 mg daily, and ophthalmopathy patients received high-dose intravenous methylprednisolone. TCR Vbeta CDR3 sequencing of 120 to 150 peripheral blood samples (over 40 ophthalmopathy, about 80 hyperthyroidism and roughly 17 progressor patients) is reported in the paper.

This clonotype was counted many times. Its binding antigen is unknown. Within one base of it there is no much larger clone, and no base qualities were kept. The paper's findings and limits, for the study overall: In validation, the model predicted progression to ophthalmopathy a median of about 6.5 months before onset, with about 71% sensitivity and more than 72% specificity. Most expanded thyroid clonotypes (frequency above 0.001) were also found in blood, which suggests that blood repertoires may mirror thyroid immune responses. A model built on a 13 V-J signature distinguished ophthalmopathy from stable hyperthyroidism, reaching about 88% sensitivity and approximately 83% specificity in cross-validation and 80%/75% in testing. No statistical method was used to fix the sample size in advance, and group allocation was not hidden from the investigators.

TCR beta CDR3 regions were amplified from RNA transcripts. For the first round of RT-PCR on the TCR CDR3, the HTBI primer set was used together with the Qiagen OneStep RT-PCR kit. Libraries were constructed in a second round of multiplex PCR, after which size selection and purification were carried out. The libraries were sequenced on an Illumina HiSeq2000 using paired-end 100 bp reads. The paper's processing steps were these. SOAPnuke was used to process the raw data, with reads discarded if the reads contained adapters or uncalled bases, had a mean Phred below 15, or lacked an exact constant-primer or identifier match. High-quality paired reads were merged using COPE v1.2.5, and each unique nucleotide sequence was defined as a clonotype. MiTCR v1.1 was used to align clonotypes to the IMGT TRBV, TRBD and TRBJ reference segments. The analysis was restricted to V-J combinations with a frequency above 0.0001, which together covered 99.2% of the repertoires. A TCS score was defined as the ratio of F50 (clonal expansion) to E x V (chaos), with BLOSUM62-based TCRdist applied between CDR3 peptides within each V-J. Welch's t-statistics and random forest reduced some 510 V-J features to 13, which were used in a naive Bayes classifier (R e1071). TCRdb trimmed the raw reads at Q25, called clones with MiXCR and kept productive beta chains. Rows with a matching CDR3 protein are joined into one entry that keeps the most common DNA and genes. TCRdb assigned the V and J calls; the authors' analysis was not used. The sample has a few hundred thousand distinct CDR3 sequences on record, 15% to 20% of them singletons. The top ten hold roughly 16% of the sample.

CDR1 is given as KGHDR and CDR2 as SFDVKD, both from the germline V gene. Taken from cysteine to phenylalanine, the CDR3 has 13 residues. The retained sequence is limited to the CDR3, 39 bases, with the frame set at the first base. A distance of 7 bases separates the germline ends of V and J, which lose 5 bases and 1 base respectively. In the ophthalmopathy patients, disease was moderately to severely active, with a Clinical Activity Score of 3 or more, a NOSPECS grade of 4 or more, and a duration of less than 3 months. Exclusion was applied to patients with uncontrolled infections, other autoimmune diseases, pregnancy or lactation. Clinical symptoms, serum thyroxine and TRAb, thyroid ultrasound, and orbital computed tomography formed the basis for the diagnoses. PBMCs were separated from roughly 10 ml of fresh peripheral blood using Ficoll-Paque density gradient centrifugation. Total RNA was extracted using Trizol reagent, and RNA quality was assessed on an Agilent 2100 Bioanalyzer.

The sequencing input was blood. This chain is built from TRBV24-1 and TRBJ1-1, with the D segment identity uncertain. The receptor was derived from a woman in her thirties or forties with Graves' ophthalmopathy. The CDR3 amino acid sequence is: CATSAKRNTEAFF. The sequence in DNA is TGTGCCACCAGTGCCAAAAGGAACACTGAAGCTTTCTTT.